Sequencing of this T cell receptor beta chain was carried out in a study of T cells in localized non-small cell lung cancer. Whole-study findings and limits: Sequencing covered just one tumor region, so heterogeneity cannot be ruled out. It was uninvolved adjacent lung that showed the highest T cell clonality, exceeding tumor.

This clone was seen only a few times. The target antigen is unknown. Trimming stripped 6 bases from V and 5 bases from J, with 13 bases between. This CDR3 has 13 amino acids. Germline-derived CDR1 and CDR2 are MDHEN and SYDVKM. The method was immunoSEQ multiplex PCR; TCRdb's version includes in-frame clones alone and lacks a portion of them. The sample has fewer than 25,000 clones; around 85% are singletons. This chain uses TRBV28 with TRBJ2-5; a weak D match, TRBD1 (5 bases). The source was peripheral blood, collected before any cancer treatment. This TCR was sampled from a woman aged 35-70 years with stage I lung adenocarcinoma. The CDR3 DNA is TGTGCCAGCAGCCAGGGCAGAGGTGAGACCCAGTACTTC. Residues: CASSQGRGETQYF.